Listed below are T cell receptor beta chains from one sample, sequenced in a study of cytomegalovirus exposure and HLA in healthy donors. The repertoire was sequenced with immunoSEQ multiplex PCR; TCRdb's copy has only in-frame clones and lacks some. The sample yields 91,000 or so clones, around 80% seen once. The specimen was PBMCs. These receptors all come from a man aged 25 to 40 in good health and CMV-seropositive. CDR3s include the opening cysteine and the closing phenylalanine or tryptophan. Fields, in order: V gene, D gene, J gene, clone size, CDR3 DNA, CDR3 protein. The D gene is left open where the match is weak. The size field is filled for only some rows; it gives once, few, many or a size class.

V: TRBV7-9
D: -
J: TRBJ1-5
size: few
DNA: TGTGCCAGCAGCTCGGACAGTTCCAATCAGCCCCAGCATTTT
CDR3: CASSSDSSNQPQHF

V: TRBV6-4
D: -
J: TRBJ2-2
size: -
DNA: TGTGCCAGTAGAAGAAACAGGGACACCGGGGAGCTGTTTTTT
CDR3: CASRRNRDTGELFF

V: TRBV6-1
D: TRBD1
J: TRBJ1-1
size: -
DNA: TGTGCCAGCAATCAGGGGGCGCGCACTGAAGCTTTCTTT
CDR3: CASNQGARTEAFF

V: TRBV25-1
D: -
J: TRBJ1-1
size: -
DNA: TGTGCCAGCAGTTTAGGGGTGGAAGCTTTCTTT
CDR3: CASSLGVEAFF

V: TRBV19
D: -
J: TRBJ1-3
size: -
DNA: TGTGCCAGTAGTTCTTTGGGGGGGCTTGGAAACACCATATATTTT
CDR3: CASSSLGGLGNTIYF

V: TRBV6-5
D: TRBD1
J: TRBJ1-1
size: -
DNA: TGTGCCAGCAGTTCCACAGGGGGCGCTGGCACTGAAGCTTTCTTT
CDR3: CASSSTGGAGTEAFF

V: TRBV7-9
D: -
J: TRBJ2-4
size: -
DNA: TGTGCCAGCAGCTCCGACTTGGGTCGAAACATTCAGTACTTC
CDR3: CASSSDLGRNIQYF

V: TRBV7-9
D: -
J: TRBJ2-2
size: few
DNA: TGTGCCAGCAGCCCCCAGGGGTTTACAAGGGAGCTGTTTTTT
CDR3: CASSPQGFTRELFF

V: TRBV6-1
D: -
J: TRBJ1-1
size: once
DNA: TGTGCCAGCAGTTTTACTCGGACAGAGAACACTGAAGCTTTCTTT
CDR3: CASSFTRTENTEAFF

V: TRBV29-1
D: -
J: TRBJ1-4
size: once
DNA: TGCAGCGTTCACCCTCATGGGAGGCCAGGTGAAAAACTGTTTTTT
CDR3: CSVHPHGRPGEKLFF

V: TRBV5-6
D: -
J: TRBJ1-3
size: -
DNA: TGTGCCAGCAGCCAACCCGGACAGAGCTCTGGAAACACCATATATTTT
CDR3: CASSQPGQSSGNTIYF

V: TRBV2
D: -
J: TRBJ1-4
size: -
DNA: TGTGCCAGCAGTTACAGGGTAGTTAGAGAAAAACTGTTTTTT
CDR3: CASSYRVVREKLFF

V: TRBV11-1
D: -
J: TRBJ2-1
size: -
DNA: TGTGCCAGCAGCCGAGCGGGGGACAGAGATTACAATGAGCAGTTCTTC
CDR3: CASSRAGDRDYNEQFF

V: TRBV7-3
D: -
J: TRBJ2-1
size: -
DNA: TGTGCCAGCAGCCCGGTTGTTTGGGCCCAGAAGTTCTTC
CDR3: CASSPVVWAQKFF

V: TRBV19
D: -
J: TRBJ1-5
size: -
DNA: TGTGCCAGTAGTATATTCGGGGGGTTTCAGCCCCAGCATTTT
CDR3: CASSIFGGFQPQHF

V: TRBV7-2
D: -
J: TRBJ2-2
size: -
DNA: TGTGCCAGCAGCTCTTCCTTGTTCAACACCGGGGAGCTGTTTTTT
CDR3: CASSSSLFNTGELFF

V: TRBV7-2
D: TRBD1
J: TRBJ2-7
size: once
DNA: TGTGCCAGCAGCTCCAGCCAATGGACAGGGCCCTACGAGCAGTACTTC
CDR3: CASSSSQWTGPYEQYF

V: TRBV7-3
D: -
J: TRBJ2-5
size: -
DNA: TGTGCCAGCAGCTTATACGGTAGCCAAGAGACCCAGTACTTC
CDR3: CASSLYGSQETQYF

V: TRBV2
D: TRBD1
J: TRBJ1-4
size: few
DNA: TGTGCCAGCAGTGAACAGGGGGCCGGTGAAAAACTGTTTTTT
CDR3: CASSEQGAGEKLFF

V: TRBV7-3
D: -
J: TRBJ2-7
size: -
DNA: TGTGCCAGCAGCTTGTCGGGGGGCGGATCCTACGAGCAGTACTTC
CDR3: CASSLSGGGSYEQYF

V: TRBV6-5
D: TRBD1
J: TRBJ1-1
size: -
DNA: TGTGCCAGCAGGCAACAGGGGATGAACACTGAAGCTTTCTTT
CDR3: CASRQQGMNTEAFF

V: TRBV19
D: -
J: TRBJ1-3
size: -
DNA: TGTGCCAGTAGTATCCTTCCTCCTGGACTCTCTGGAAACACCATATATTTT
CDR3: CASSILPPGLSGNTIYF

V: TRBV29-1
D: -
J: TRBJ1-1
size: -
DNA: TGCAGCGTCCGTGGGGGGAGTGGGACTGAAGCTTTCTTT
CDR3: CSVRGGSGTEAFF

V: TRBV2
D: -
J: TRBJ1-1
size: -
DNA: TGTGCCAGCAGTGGACAGTATGGCACTGAAGCTTTCTTT
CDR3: CASSGQYGTEAFF

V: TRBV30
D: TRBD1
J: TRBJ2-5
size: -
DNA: TGTGCCTGGACCGGGGACAGTCAAGAGACCCAGTACTTC
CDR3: CAWTGDSQETQYF

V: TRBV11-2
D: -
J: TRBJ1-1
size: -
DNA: TGTGCCAGCAGCTTAGACCACAGTTTCACTGAAGCTTTCTTT
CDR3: CASSLDHSFTEAFF

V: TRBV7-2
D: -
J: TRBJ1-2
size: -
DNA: TGTGCCAGCAGCTTAGGGGTCAGGTTGGACTATGGCTACACCTTC
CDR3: CASSLGVRLDYGYTF

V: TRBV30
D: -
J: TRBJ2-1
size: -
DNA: TGTGCCTGGAGACAGTACAATGAGCAGTTCTTC
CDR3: CAWRQYNEQFF

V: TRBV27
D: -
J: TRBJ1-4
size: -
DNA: TGTGCCAGCAGTCCTACGTTTTCGGAGACTAATGAAAAACTGTTTTTT
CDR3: CASSPTFSETNEKLFF

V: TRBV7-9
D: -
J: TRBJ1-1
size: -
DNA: TGTTCCAGCAACTGGGGCCTGAACACTGAAGCTTTCTTT
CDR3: CSSNWGLNTEAFF

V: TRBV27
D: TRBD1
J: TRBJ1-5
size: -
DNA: TGTGCCAGCAGTCCCACAGGGGTGGGTCAGCCCCAGCATTTT
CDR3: CASSPTGVGQPQHF

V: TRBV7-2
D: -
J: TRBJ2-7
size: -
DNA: TGTGCCAGCAGCTATACAACCTCGGGATCAACCTACGAGCAGTACTTC
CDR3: CASSYTTSGSTYEQYF